The rows below give T cell receptor beta chains drawn from one sample of a study of shared clonotypes between healthy human individuals. Measured with immunoSEQ multiplex PCR; TCRdb has only the in-frame clones, and not every one. The table lists about 510,000 clones, about 79% of them singletons, with approximately 13% in the top ten. Source material: PBMCs. The receptors were gathered from a woman aged 40-49 years in good health. Some clones in this sample may be carry-over from other donors' samples. The conserved cysteine and the conserved F or W are not part of the CDR3 here.

v_gene: TRBV4-1; j_gene: TRBJ2-3; CDR3aa: ASSQHGLATDTQY
v_gene: TRBV7-6; j_gene: TRBJ2-7; CDR3aa: ASSSTGGGNRQY
v_gene: TRBV11-2; j_gene: TRBJ2-1; CDR3aa: ASSSFGRLAGVGQF
v_gene: TRBV18; j_gene: TRBJ1-2; CDR3aa: ASSPGGSLGIGYGHT
v_gene: TRBV19; j_gene: TRBJ2-2; CDR3aa: ASSLVHTGELF
v_gene: TRBV11-2; j_gene: TRBJ2-1; CDR3aa: ASSFASGVYNEQF
v_gene: TRBV27; j_gene: TRBJ1-2; CDR3aa: ASSRQGSAFYGYT
v_gene: TRBV29-1; j_gene: TRBJ2-5; CDR3aa: SVATGTKEQY
v_gene: TRBV2; j_gene: TRBJ1-5; CDR3aa: ASSVARGLGNQPQH
v_gene: TRBV11-3; j_gene: TRBJ1-1; CDR3aa: ASSLEAGTEAF
v_gene: TRBV2; j_gene: TRBJ2-3; CDR3aa: ASSEWVQSTDTQY
v_gene: TRBV19; j_gene: TRBJ1-3; CDR3aa: ASRGQGKNTIY
v_gene: TRBV28; j_gene: TRBJ2-2; CDR3aa: ASSFPDRGTGELF
v_gene: TRBV30; j_gene: TRBJ1-4; CDR3aa: AWSHAAGPDEKLF
v_gene: TRBV29-1; j_gene: TRBJ2-3; CDR3aa: SVGTGRTDTQY
v_gene: TRBV14; j_gene: TRBJ2-3; CDR3aa: ASSLRDYTDTQY
v_gene: TRBV5-1; j_gene: TRBJ2-7; CDR3aa: ASSFGGTYEQY
v_gene: TRBV7-2; j_gene: TRBJ2-1; CDR3aa: ASSLLDPRTSVVQF
v_gene: TRBV5-1; j_gene: TRBJ2-7; CDR3aa: ASSLGVDSSYEQY
v_gene: TRBV5-1; j_gene: TRBJ2-1; CDR3aa: ASSLRSGRSREQF
v_gene: TRBV5-4; j_gene: TRBJ2-1; CDR3aa: ASSSEVDSGYNEQF
v_gene: TRBV30; j_gene: TRBJ2-7; CDR3aa: AWSVQGDEQY
v_gene: TRBV18; j_gene: TRBJ2-2; CDR3aa: ASSPPRTESGELF
v_gene: TRBV2; j_gene: TRBJ2-2; CDR3aa: ASRPGRTTGELF
v_gene: TRBV7-9; j_gene: TRBJ2-2; CDR3aa: ASSLAAGTGRPGELF
v_gene: TRBV18; j_gene: TRBJ2-7; CDR3aa: ASSPSSQGVVEQY
v_gene: TRBV5-1; j_gene: TRBJ2-7; CDR3aa: ASSSGTSGRKYEQY
v_gene: TRBV10-3; j_gene: TRBJ2-2; CDR3aa: AISPGLAGGPHGGTGELF
v_gene: TRBV7-8; j_gene: TRBJ2-3; CDR3aa: ASSFDSGSGWSTDTQY
v_gene: TRBV9; j_gene: TRBJ2-1; CDR3aa: ASSQGPYTNNEQF
v_gene: TRBV5-4; j_gene: TRBJ2-1; CDR3aa: ASSLVLAGNEQF
v_gene: TRBV28; j_gene: TRBJ1-2; CDR3aa: ASRRGGNYGYT